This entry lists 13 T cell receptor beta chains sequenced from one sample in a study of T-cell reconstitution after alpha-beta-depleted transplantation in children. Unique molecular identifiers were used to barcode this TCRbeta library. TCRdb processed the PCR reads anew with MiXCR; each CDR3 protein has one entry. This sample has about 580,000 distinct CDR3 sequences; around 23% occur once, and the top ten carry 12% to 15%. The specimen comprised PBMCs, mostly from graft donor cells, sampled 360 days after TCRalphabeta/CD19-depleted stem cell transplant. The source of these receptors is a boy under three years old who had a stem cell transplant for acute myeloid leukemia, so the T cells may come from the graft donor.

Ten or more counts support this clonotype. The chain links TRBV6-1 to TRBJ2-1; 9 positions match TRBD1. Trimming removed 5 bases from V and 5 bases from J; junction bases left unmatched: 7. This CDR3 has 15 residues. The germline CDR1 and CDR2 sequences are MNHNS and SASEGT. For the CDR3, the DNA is TGTGCCAGCAGTCCTGGACAGGGGATAAACAATGAGCAGTTCTTC. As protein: CASSPGQGINNEQFF.

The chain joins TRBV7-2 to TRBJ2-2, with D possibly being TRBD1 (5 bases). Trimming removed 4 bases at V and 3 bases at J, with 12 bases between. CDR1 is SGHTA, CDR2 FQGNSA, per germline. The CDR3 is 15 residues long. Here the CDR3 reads CASSSDRAYTGELFF. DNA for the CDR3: TGTGCCAGCAGCTCAGACAGAGCATACACCGGGGAGCTGTTTTTT.

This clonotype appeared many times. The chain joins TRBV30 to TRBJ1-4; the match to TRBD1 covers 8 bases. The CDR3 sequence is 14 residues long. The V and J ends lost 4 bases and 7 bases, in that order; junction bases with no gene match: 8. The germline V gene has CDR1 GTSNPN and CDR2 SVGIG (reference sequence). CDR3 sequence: CAWTAQGALEKLFF. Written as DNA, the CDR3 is TGTGCCTGGACTGCCCAGGGGGCCCTTGAAAAACTGTTTTTT.

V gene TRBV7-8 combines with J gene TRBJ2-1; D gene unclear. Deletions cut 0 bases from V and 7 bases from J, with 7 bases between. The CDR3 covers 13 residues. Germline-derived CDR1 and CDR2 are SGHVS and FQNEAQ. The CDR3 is CASSLAIGNEQFF. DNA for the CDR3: TGTGCCAGCAGCTTAGCTATAGGGAATGAGCAGTTCTTC. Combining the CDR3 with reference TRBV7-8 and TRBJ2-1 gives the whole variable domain GAGVSQSPRYKVAKRGQDVALRCDPISGHVSLFWYQQALGQGPEFLTYFQNEAQLDKSGLPSDRFFAERPEGSVSTLKIQRTQQEDSAVYLCASSLAIGNEQFFGPGTRLTVL.

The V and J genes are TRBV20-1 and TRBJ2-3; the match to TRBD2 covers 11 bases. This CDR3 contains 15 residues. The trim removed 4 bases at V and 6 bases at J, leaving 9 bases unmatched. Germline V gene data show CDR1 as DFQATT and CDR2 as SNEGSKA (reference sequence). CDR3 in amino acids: CSAKVSGGASDTQYF. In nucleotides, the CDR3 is TGCAGTGCTAAAGTTAGCGGGGGGGCCTCGGATACGCAGTATTTT.

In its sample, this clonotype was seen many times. Here the CDR3 reads CSARVLAWSKNIQYF. The CDR3 bases are TGCAGTGCTAGGGTCCTAGCATGGTCCAAAAACATTCAGTACTTC. The gene calls are TRBV20-1 and TRBJ2-4, with a tentative D call TRBD2 (5 bases). The CDR3 is made up of 15 amino acids. V lost 3 bases to trimming and J lost 2 bases, with 14 bases between them. The V gene's germline CDR1 is DFQATT and CDR2 SNEGSKA (reference sequence).

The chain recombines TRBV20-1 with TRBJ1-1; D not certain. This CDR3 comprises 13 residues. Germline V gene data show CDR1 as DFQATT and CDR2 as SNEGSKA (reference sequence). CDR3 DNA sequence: TGCTCCCTCCCAGGAGGTCGTAACGCTGAAGCTTTCTTT. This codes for CSLPGGRNAEAFF.

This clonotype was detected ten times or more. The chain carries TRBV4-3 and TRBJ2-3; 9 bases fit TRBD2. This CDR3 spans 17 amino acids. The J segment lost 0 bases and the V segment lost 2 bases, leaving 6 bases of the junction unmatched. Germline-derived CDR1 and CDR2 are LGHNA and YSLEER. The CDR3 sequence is CASSQRSGGVSTDTQYF. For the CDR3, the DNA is TGCGCCAGCAGCCAACGTAGCGGGGGTGTTAGCACAGATACGCAGTATTTT.

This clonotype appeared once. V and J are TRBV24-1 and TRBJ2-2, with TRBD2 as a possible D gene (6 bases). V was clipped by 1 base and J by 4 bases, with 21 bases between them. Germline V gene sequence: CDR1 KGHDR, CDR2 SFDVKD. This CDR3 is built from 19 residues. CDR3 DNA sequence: TGTGCCACCAGTGATTTAAATGTGGAGGGCCCGGGGTTCACCGGGGAGCTGTTTTTT. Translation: CATSDLNVEGPGFTGELFF.

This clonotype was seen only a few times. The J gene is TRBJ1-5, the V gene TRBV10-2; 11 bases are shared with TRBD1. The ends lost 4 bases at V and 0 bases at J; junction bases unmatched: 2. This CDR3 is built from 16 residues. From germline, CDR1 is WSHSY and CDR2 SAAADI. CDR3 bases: TGCGCCAGCAGTGGGACAGGGGGCTATAGCAATCAGCCCCAGCATTTT. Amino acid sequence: CASSGTGGYSNQPQHF.

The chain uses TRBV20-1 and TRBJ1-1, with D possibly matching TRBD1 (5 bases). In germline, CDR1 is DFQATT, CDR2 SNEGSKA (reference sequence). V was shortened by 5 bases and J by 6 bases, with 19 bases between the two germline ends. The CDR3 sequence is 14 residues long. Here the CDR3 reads CSAVPDSGIPEAFF. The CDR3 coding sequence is TGCAGTGCTGTCCCCGACAGTGGAATCCCTGAAGCTTTCTTT.

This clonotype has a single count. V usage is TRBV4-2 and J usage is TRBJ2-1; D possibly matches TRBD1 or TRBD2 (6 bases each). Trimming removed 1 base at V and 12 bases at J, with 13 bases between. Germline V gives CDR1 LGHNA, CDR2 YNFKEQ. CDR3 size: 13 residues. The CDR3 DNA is TGTGCCAGCAGCCAAGCGGGAGAGACAGGGCAGTTCTTC. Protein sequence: CASSQAGETGQFF.

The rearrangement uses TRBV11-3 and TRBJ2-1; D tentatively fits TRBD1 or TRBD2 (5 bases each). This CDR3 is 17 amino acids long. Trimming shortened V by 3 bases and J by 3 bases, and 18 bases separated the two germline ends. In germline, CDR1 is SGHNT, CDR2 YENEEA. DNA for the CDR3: TGTGCCAGCAGCTTGGGCCAGGGAGTAGCGTTCTACAATGAGCAGTTCTTC. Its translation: CASSLGQGVAFYNEQFF.